Listed below are T cell receptor beta chains from one sample, sequenced in a study of neurological immune-mediated disorders. TCRdb re-derived calls from the 5' RACE reads in MiXCR, one entry per CDR3 protein. The repertoire holds roughly 70,000 distinct CDR3 sequences, about 4% seen once, with 1.3% in the top ten. Sequences were obtained from PBMCs. These TCRs come from a man aged 25 to 40 with multiple sclerosis. The CDR3 runs from the conserved cysteine through the conserved F or W. Each record gives: V gene, J gene, clone size, D gene, CDR3 length, CDR3 DNA, CDR3 protein. A D gene is named only where the DNA matches it firmly. Expanded clones get a size class; other rows say once, few or many, or leave the size out.

TRBV6-6	TRBJ1-2	many	TRBD1	14	TGTGCCAGCAGTACGCAGGGGGCACAGGGGGGCTACACCTTC	CASSTQGAQGGYTF
TRBV6-5	TRBJ1-1	many	-	13	TGTGCCAGCAGTACTCTGTGGAGCACTGAAGCTTTCTTT	CASSTLWSTEAFF
TRBV20-1	TRBJ1-6	many	-	14	TGCAGTGCTAGAGGTGGCCAGAGGAATTCACCCCTCCACTTT	CSARGGQRNSPLHF
TRBV12-3/TRBV12-4	TRBJ2-2	many	-	17	TGTGCCAGCAGTCCCTTGTGGGGGACACCTAACACCGGGGAGCTGTTTTTT	CASSPLWGTPNTGELFF
TRBV5-1	TRBJ2-7	many	-	13	TGCGCCAGCAGCTTGGCACCGGGGGACGAGCAGTACTTC	CASSLAPGDEQYF
TRBV5-1	TRBJ2-7	many	-	14	TGCGCCAGCAGCTTGGACTGGTTCTCCTACGAGCAGTACTTC	CASSLDWFSYEQYF
TRBV20-1	TRBJ2-7	many	-	12	TGCAGTGCCAAGGGACGGTTCTACGAGCAGTACTTC	CSAKGRFYEQYF
TRBV7-2	TRBJ1-5	many	-	14	TGTGCCAGCAGCCCCCGGGGGGGGGTTCAGCCCCAGCATTTT	CASSPRGGVQPQHF
TRBV5-1	TRBJ2-1	many	-	13	TGCGCCAGCAGCCGCCCCGGAAGCAATGAGCAGTTCTTC	CASSRPGSNEQFF
TRBV7-2	TRBJ2-7	many	-	14	TGTGCCAGCAGCTTAAACACCTTCACCTACGAGCAGTACTTC	CASSLNTFTYEQYF
TRBV7-2	TRBJ1-1	-	-	14	TGTGCCAGCAGCTGGGGGACGGTAGACACTGAAGCTTTCTTT	CASSWGTVDTEAFF
TRBV25-1	TRBJ2-1	many	TRBD2	15	TGTGCCAGCAGTTGGACTAGCGGAGATGTCAATGAGCAGTTCTTC	CASSWTSGDVNEQFF
TRBV12-3/TRBV12-4	TRBJ2-2	many	-	15	TGTGCCAGCAATCCTTTTTTCGGGAACACCGGGGAGCTGTTTTTT	CASNPFFGNTGELFF
TRBV11-2	TRBJ2-1	many	-	16	TGTGCCAGCAGCTTATGGTCTCGAGACAGTTACAATGAGCAGTTCTTC	CASSLWSRDSYNEQFF
TRBV18	TRBJ2-7	many	-	14	TGTGCCAGCTCACCATTGGACACTCCCTACGAGCAGTACTTC	CASSPLDTPYEQYF
TRBV20-1	TRBJ2-1	many	TRBD1	15	TGCAGTGCTAGGGGGGTAATTACAGGGGACCGAGAGCAGTTCTTC	CSARGVITGDREQFF
TRBV5-1	TRBJ1-6	many	-	18	TGCGCCAGCAGCTTGGACGCTCAAATCAGCTCCTATAATTCACCCCTCCACTTT	CASSLDAQISSYNSPLHF
TRBV7-2	TRBJ1-2	many	-	14	TGTGCCAGCAGCTTAGTACCAGAGAACTATGGCTACACCTTC	CASSLVPENYGYTF
TRBV19	TRBJ1-1	-	-	15	TGTGCCAGTAGTCCGCGGGGAAGAATTGACACTGAAGCTTTCTTT	CASSPRGRIDTEAFF
TRBV20-1	TRBJ2-7	many	-	13	TGCAGTGCTAGGGGGCAGACCGGCTACGAGCAGTACTTC	CSARGQTGYEQYF
TRBV20-1	TRBJ1-2	many	TRBD1	14	TGCAGTGCGGCAGGACAGGGAGGGGGATATGGCTACACCTTC	CSAAGQGGGYGYTF
TRBV20-1	TRBJ1-2	many	-	13	TGCAGTGCTCTTGGTGGGATTAACTATGGCTACACCTTC	CSALGGINYGYTF
TRBV20-1	TRBJ1-4	many	-	17	TGCAGTGCTAGAGATATCAGGGCGGTCGCGACTAATGAAAAACTGTTTTTT	CSARDIRAVATNEKLFF
TRBV27	TRBJ1-2	many	TRBD1	14	TGTGCCAGCAGTCAAAGGACAGGGGGCTTCGGCTACACCTTC	CASSQRTGGFGYTF
TRBV5-1	TRBJ2-1	many	-	16	TGCGCCAGCAGCTTGGCCTCGAGGGGGGTCTACAATGAGCAGTTCTTC	CASSLASRGVYNEQFF
TRBV18	TRBJ2-7	many	-	16	TGTGCCAGCTCACCGGGGAGTTTGGACGGGACCTACGAGCAGTACTTC	CASSPGSLDGTYEQYF
TRBV20-1	TRBJ2-4	many	-	11	TGCAGTGCTAGGGCCAAAAACATTCAGTACTTC	CSARAKNIQYF
TRBV5-1	TRBJ2-4	many	-	13	TGCGCCAGCAGCTTGTCGACCAAAAACATTCAGTACTTC	CASSLSTKNIQYF
TRBV6-5	TRBJ1-2	many	-	13	TGTGCCAGCAGTCCTGATAAGAACTATGGCTACACCTTC	CASSPDKNYGYTF
TRBV7-9	TRBJ2-7	many	-	13	TGTGCCAGCAGCTCCGGGACCATCTACGAGCAGTACTTC	CASSSGTIYEQYF
TRBV20-1	TRBJ2-3	many	-	13	TGCAGTGCTAGGCGGCGGTTCACAGATACGCAGTATTTT	CSARRRFTDTQYF
TRBV29-1	TRBJ2-1	many	-	15	TGCAGCGTTGCACCCGCCCGGGGGTCGGGAAACGAGCAGTTCTTC	CSVAPARGSGNEQFF
TRBV2	TRBJ2-3	many	-	14	TGTGCCAGCAGTGAAGTGGGGGGCACAGATACGCAGTATTTT	CASSEVGGTDTQYF
TRBV27	TRBJ1-1	many	-	15	TGTGCCAGCAGTCTACATCTTTATGGAGGCACTGAAGCTTTCTTT	CASSLHLYGGTEAFF
TRBV4-1	TRBJ1-2	many	-	14	TGCGCCAGCAGCCAAGAGACAGTTAACTATGGCTACACCTTC	CASSQETVNYGYTF
TRBV9	TRBJ2-1	many	TRBD2	14	TGTGCCAGCAGCATGTCCGGGAGGTGGGATGAGCAGTTCTTC	CASSMSGRWDEQFF
TRBV12-3/TRBV12-4	TRBJ1-5	many	-	16	TGTGCCAGCAGTTTATATGGGGACCGGTACAATCAGCCCCAGCATTTT	CASSLYGDRYNQPQHF
TRBV3-1	TRBJ2-2	many	-	17	TGTGCCAGCAGCCAAGAACATCCCGCACTCGTCACCGGGGAGCTGTTTTTT	CASSQEHPALVTGELFF
TRBV4-1	TRBJ2-7	many	TRBD1	14	TGCGCCAGCAAAATTGGGACAGGGGGCGTCGAGCAGTACTTC	CASKIGTGGVEQYF
TRBV5-1	TRBJ2-3	-	-	16	TGCGCCAGCAGCTTGGTGATCAGGCCTGCCACAGATACGCAGTATTTT	CASSLVIRPATDTQYF
TRBV5-1	TRBJ2-1	many	-	11	TGCGCCAGCAGCTCCTCCAATGAGCAGTTCTTC	CASSSSNEQFF
TRBV3-1	TRBJ1-4	many	-	14	TGTGCCAGCAGCCAATTAGGGGCCCGGGAAAAACTGTTTTTT	CASSQLGAREKLFF
TRBV5-1	TRBJ1-6	many	TRBD1	15	TGCGCCAGCAGCTTGGGGACAGGGGTAAATTCACCCCTCCACTTT	CASSLGTGVNSPLHF
TRBV5-1	TRBJ2-2	many	-	15	TGCGCCAGCAGCTTGGGACACGGTAACACCGGGGAGCTGTTTTTT	CASSLGHGNTGELFF
TRBV27	TRBJ2-3	many	-	15	TGTGCCAGCAGTTTAGGCAGGGCTTATACAGATACGCAGTATTTT	CASSLGRAYTDTQYF
TRBV5-1	TRBJ2-5	many	-	15	TGCGCCAGCAGCGGCTCGGAACTGGCCCAAGAGACCCAGTACTTC	CASSGSELAQETQYF
TRBV7-9	TRBJ2-1	many	TRBD1	16	TGTGCCAGCAGCTCCCCCGGGACAGGGCTTCGGAATGAGCAGTTCTTC	CASSSPGTGLRNEQFF
TRBV7-2	TRBJ2-3	-	TRBD1	15	TGTGCCAGCAGGCAGAGACAGGGGTGGACAGATACGCAGTATTTT	CASRQRQGWTDTQYF
TRBV7-9	TRBJ1-4	once	-	15	TGTGCCAGCAGCTTAACGGGATCTTTGGATGAAAAACTGTTTTTT	CASSLTGSLDEKLFF
TRBV20-1	TRBJ2-7	many	TRBD2	14	TGCAGTGCTAGAGTGGTAGCGGGGGGGCCGGAGCAGTACTTC	CSARVVAGGPEQYF